The 5 T cell receptor beta chains presented below share a single source sample, sequenced in a study of CD8+CD57+ T cells in acquired aplastic anemia. Genomic DNA acted as the template from which TCR beta VDJ combination and CDR3 sequence profiling were carried out. One entry per CDR3 protein, called by TCRdb with MiXCR from the reads. The sample shows roughly 250,000 distinct CDR3 sequences, 45% to 50% of them seen only once. The authors sequenced patients whose flow cytometry had shown CD8+CD57+ cell expansion. Input material: sorted CD4+, CD8+, or CD8+CD57+ T cells (not recorded which) from PBMCs. Receptors originate from a human donor with aplastic anemia.

This rearrangement joins TRBV4-1 to TRBJ2-7; perhaps TRBD2 as D (6 bases). Trimming cost V 0 bases and J 3 bases, with 21 bases left between them. Germline-derived CDR1 and CDR2 are MGHRA and YSYEKL. The CDR3 runs 18 residues. DNA for the CDR3: TGCGCCAGCAGCCAAGATGGTTCCGCTCCGGGGGTATTCTACGAGCAGTACTTC. Translated, it gives CASSQDGSAPGVFYEQYF.

The chain carries TRBV7-9 and TRBJ1-5, with 7 nucleotides matching TRBD1. The CDR3 totals 15 residues. Germline CDR1 is SEHNR and CDR2 is FQNEAQ (reference sequence). The V segment lost 5 bases and the J segment 8 bases; nucleotides outside the gene matches: 12. CDR3 nucleotide sequence: TGTGCCAGCAGCCCTACCGACAGGGAGATGGAGCCCCAGCATTTT. Its translation is CASSPTDREMEPQHF.

This clonotype was detected ten times or more. V gene TRBV5-8 combines with J gene TRBJ2-7; a weak D match, TRBD2 (7 bases). CDR1 and CDR2 (germline): SGHTS, YDEGEE. Trimming took 6 bases from V and 3 from J, leaving 19 bases between them. The CDR3 consists of 15 residues. CDR3 residues: CASTLEGGGLYEQYF. In DNA, the CDR3 is TGTGCCAGCACGCTGGAGGGGGGGGGGCTCTACGAGCAGTACTTC.

A remark on this clonotype: A much larger clone differs from this one at a single base, so this may be a read error. CDR3 amino acids: CSARRVQVRSGNTIYF. CDR3 DNA: TGCAGTGCTCGCCGCGTCCAAGTCCGCTCTGGAAACACCATATATTTT. This sequence joins TRBV20-1 and TRBJ1-3; D call uncertain. V lost 5 bases to trimming and J lost 0 bases, with 17 bases between them. The CDR3 spans 16 residues. The germline gives CDR1 DFQATT, CDR2 SNEGSKA (reference sequence).

The rearrangement joins TRBV27 to TRBJ2-3, with D tentatively TRBD2 (5 bases). CDR1 MNHEY and CDR2 SMNVEV come from the germline V gene (reference sequence). Trimming took 0 bases from V and 11 from J, leaving 12 bases between them. The CDR3 contains 13 residues. The CDR3 sequence is CASSLSPGSQQYF. The CDR3 region has the DNA TGTGCCAGCAGTTTATCCCCGGGGTCGCAGCAGTATTTT.